This entry concerns a single TCR beta chain. Researchers ran the PCR with 60 Vbeta and 13 Jbeta primers. The method was immunoSEQ multiplex PCR; TCRdb's version includes in-frame clones alone and lacks a portion of them. The sample has some 150,000 clones; 75% to 85% are singletons. Deletions cut 0 bases from V and 5 bases from J, with 11 bases between. This CDR3 is built from 15 residues. CDR1 is MNHEY, CDR2 SVGAGI, per germline. The data belong to a study of cytomegalovirus exposure and HLA in healthy donors. The specimen was PBMCs. The receptor was isolated from a woman aged 45-65 years in good health and CMV-seropositive. This chain links TRBV6-5 with TRBJ2-1; a weak D match, TRBD1 (6 bases). The CDR3 nucleotides read TGTGCCAGCAGTTACTCGGGGGCCGGGGACAATGAGCAGTTCTTC. Translation: CASSYSGAGDNEQFF.